The sequence of this TCR beta chain was determined in a study of CD4 T cells in relation to SARS-CoV-2 and coronaviruses. This clone has more than one count but fewer than ten. Its matching antigen is unknown. The unexposed donors gave CD4+ T cells in about 2011-2018, prior to COVID-19. CD4+ T cells were isolated from the cells after 10 days of culture. The data were produced by immunoSEQ multiplex PCR, yet TCRdb's version contains in-frame clones alone and is incomplete. The table includes around 25,000 clones, more than 65% detected once. This receptor was obtained from a human donor in good health. Sequenced: CD4+ T cells from PBMCs, cultured in vitro.

The CDR3 sequence is CASSYGTGDEKLFF. Here the CDR3 DNA reads TGTGCCAGCAGCTACGGGACAGGGGACGAAAAACTGTTTTTT. V gene TRBV7-9 combines with J gene TRBJ1-4, with TRBD1 identical over 10 bases. CDR3 length: 14 residues. Looked up from germline, CDR1 is SEHNR and CDR2 is FQNEAQ (reference sequence). The junction had 4 bases not matched to a gene; V was cut back by 4 bases and J by 8 bases.